This TCR beta chain was documented in a study of graft-versus-host responses after intestinal transplantation. Study-level points and caveats: Investigators detected GvH clones in recipient marrow, with some emerging earlier in ileum or blood.

Notes on this clone: Its antigen is not identified.

The length of the CDR3 is 18 residues. V gave up 4 bases and J gave up 1 base; unmatched junction bases: 11. The germline V gene encodes CDR1 SGHRS and CDR2 YFSETQ. The assay was immunoSEQ multiplex PCR, and TCRdb's table has in-frame clones only and misses some. The data contain roughly 7,300 clones, about three quarters of them singletons. Intraepithelial plus lamina propria lymphocytes were released by processing graft tissue. This sequence was found in a human patient who received an intestinal transplant, so some T cells may come from the graft donor. The J gene is TRBJ1-2, the V gene TRBV5-1, with 12 bases lining up with TRBD1. This material consisted of ileum tissue, taken around 230 days after intestinal transplant. CDR3: CASSRSPGQGAINYGYTF. The CDR3 DNA follows: TGCGCCAGCAGCCGGAGCCCGGGACAGGGGGCTATTAACTATGGCTACACCTTC.